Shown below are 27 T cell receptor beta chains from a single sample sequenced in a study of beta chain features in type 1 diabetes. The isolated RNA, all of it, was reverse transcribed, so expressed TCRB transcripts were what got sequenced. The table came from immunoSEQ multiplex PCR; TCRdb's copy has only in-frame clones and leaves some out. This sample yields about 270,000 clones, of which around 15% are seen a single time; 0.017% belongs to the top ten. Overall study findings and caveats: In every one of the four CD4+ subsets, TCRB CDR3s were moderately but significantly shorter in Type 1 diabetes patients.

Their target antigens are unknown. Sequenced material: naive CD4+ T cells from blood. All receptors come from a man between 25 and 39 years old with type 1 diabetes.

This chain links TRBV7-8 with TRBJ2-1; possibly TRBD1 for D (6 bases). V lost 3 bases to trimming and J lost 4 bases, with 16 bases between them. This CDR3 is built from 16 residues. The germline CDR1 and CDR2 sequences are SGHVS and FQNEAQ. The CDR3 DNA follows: TGTGCCAGCAGCTTTTCTAGGACAGCCACGTACAATGAGCAGTTCTTC. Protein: CASSFSRTATYNEQFF.

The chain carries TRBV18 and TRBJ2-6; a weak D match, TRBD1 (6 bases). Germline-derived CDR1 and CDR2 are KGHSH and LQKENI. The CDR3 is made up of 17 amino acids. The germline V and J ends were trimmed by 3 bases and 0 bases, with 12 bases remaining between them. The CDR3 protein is CASSPRQALSGANVLTF. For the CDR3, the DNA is TGTGCCAGCTCACCGCGACAGGCCCTCTCTGGGGCCAACGTCCTGACTTTC.

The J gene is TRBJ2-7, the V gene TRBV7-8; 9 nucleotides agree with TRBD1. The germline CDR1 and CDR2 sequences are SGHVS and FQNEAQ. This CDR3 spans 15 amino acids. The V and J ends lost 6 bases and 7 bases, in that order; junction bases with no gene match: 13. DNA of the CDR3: TGTGCCAGCAGGGAGCCGGGACAGGGATCGTGGGAGCAGTACTTC. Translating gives CASREPGQGSWEQYF.

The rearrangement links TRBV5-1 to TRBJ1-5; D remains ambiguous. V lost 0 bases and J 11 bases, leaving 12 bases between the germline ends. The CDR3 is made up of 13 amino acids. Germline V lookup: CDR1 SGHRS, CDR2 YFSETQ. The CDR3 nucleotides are TGCGCCAGCAGCTTGGGGGCCGATGAGTCCCAGCATTTT. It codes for CASSLGADESQHF.

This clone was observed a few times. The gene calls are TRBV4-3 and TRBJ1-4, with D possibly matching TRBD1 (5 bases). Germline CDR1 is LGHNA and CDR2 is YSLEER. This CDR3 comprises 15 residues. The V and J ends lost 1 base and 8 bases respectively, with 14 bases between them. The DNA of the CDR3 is TGCGCCAGCAGCCAAGGCGGGACGACGGGGGAAAAACTGTTTTTT. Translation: CASSQGGTTGEKLFF.

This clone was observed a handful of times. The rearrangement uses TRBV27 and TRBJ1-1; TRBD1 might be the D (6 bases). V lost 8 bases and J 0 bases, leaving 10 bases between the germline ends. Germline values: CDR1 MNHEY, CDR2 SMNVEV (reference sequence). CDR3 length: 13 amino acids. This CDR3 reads CASQGLVNTEAFF. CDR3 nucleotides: TGTGCCAGCCAGGGGCTTGTGAACACTGAAGCTTTCTTT.

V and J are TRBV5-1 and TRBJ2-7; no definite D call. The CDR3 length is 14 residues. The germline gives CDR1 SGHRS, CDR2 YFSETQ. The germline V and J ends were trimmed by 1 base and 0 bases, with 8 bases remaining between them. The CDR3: CASSLTVHSYEQYF. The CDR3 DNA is TGCGCCAGCAGCTTGACAGTGCACTCCTACGAGCAGTACTTC.

This CDR3 is CASSLREEGADTQYF. In DNA form, the CDR3 reads TGTGCCAGCAGCTTGAGGGAGGAAGGTGCAGATACGCAGTATTTT. The rearrangement links TRBV7-8 to TRBJ2-3; possible D gene TRBD2, 6 bases. V lost 3 bases to trimming and J lost 4 bases, with 14 bases between them. The CDR3 is 15 residues long. Per germline, CDR1 SGHVS and CDR2 FQNEAQ.

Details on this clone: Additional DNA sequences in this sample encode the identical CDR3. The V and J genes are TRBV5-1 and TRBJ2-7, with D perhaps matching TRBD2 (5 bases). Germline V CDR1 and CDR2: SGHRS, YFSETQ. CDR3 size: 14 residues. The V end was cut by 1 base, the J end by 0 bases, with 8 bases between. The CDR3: CASSLSGSSYEQYF. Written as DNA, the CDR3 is TGCGCCAGCAGCTTGTCGGGGAGCTCCTACGAGCAGTACTTC.

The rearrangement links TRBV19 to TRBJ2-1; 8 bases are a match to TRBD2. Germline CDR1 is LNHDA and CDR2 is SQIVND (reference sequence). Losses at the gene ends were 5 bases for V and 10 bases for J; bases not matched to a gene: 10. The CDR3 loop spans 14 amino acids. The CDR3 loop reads CASSLGREGQEQFF. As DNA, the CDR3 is TGTGCCAGTAGTTTGGGTCGGGAGGGCCAAGAGCAGTTCTTC.

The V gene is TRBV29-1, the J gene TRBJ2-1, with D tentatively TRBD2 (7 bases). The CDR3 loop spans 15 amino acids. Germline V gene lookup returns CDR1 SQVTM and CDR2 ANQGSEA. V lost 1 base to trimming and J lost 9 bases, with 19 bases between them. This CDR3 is CSVEGGGGRNFEQFF. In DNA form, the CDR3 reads TGCAGCGTTGAAGGGGGGGGCGGGAGAAACTTTGAGCAGTTCTTC.

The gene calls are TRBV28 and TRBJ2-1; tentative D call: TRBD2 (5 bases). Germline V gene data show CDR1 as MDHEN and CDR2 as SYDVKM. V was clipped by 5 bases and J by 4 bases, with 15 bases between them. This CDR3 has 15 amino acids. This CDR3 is CASSTLWRPYNEQFF. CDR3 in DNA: TGTGCCAGCAGTACCCTCTGGAGGCCTTACAATGAGCAGTTCTTC.

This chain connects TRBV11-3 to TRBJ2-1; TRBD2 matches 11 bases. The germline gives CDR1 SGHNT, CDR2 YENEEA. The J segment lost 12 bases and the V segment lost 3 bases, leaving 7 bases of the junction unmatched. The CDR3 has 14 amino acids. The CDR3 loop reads CASSFGTSGGGQFF. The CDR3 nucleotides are TGTGCCAGCAGCTTCGGGACTAGCGGTGGGGGGCAGTTCTTC.

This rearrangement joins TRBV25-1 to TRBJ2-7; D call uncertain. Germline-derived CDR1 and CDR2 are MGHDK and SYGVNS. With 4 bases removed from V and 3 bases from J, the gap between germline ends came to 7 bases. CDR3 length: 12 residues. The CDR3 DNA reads TGTGCCAGCAGTGCAGGCAGCTACGAGCAGTACTTC. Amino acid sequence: CASSAGSYEQYF.

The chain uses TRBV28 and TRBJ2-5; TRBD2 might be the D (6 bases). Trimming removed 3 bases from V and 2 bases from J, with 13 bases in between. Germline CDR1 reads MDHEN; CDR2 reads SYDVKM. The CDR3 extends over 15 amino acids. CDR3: CASSFEGLGQETQYF. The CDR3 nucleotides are TGTGCCAGCAGTTTTGAGGGACTGGGACAAGAGACCCAGTACTTC.

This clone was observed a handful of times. CDR3 sequence: CASARGEVQPQHF. The CDR3 DNA is TGTGCCAGCGCTCGGGGGGAAGTTCAGCCCCAGCATTTT. The V and J genes are TRBV7-9 and TRBJ1-5; D is perhaps TRBD1 (5 bases). The ends were cut back, 8 bases at V and 6 bases at J, with 14 bases in the middle. Germline V gene lookup returns CDR1 SEHNR and CDR2 FQNEAQ (reference sequence). This CDR3 contains 13 residues.

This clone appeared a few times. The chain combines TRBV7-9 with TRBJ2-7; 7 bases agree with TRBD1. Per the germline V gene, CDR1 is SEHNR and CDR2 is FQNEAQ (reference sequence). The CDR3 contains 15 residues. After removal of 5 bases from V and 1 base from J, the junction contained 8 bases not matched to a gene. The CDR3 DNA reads TGTGCCAGCAGCCGTCCGGGACAGCCTTCCTACGAGCAGTACTTC. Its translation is CASSRPGQPSYEQYF.

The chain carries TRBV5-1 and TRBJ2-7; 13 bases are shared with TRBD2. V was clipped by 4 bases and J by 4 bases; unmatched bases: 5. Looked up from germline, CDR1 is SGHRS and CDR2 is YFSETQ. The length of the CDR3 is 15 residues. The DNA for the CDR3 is TGCGCCAGCAGCACCGGGACTAGCGGGGTTTACGAGCAGTACTTC. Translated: CASSTGTSGVYEQYF. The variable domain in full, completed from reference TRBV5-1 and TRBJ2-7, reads KAGVTQTPRYLIKTRGQQVTLSCSPISGHRSVSWYQQTPGQGLQFLFEYFSETQRNKGNFPGRFSGRQFSNSRSEMNVSTLELGDSALYLCASSTGTSGVYEQYFGPGTRLTVT.

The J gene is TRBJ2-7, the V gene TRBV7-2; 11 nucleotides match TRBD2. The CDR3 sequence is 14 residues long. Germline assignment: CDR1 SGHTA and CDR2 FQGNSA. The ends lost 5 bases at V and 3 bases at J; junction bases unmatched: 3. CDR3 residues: CASSATSGSYEQYF. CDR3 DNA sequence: TGTGCCAGCAGCGCCACTAGCGGGAGCTACGAGCAGTACTTC.

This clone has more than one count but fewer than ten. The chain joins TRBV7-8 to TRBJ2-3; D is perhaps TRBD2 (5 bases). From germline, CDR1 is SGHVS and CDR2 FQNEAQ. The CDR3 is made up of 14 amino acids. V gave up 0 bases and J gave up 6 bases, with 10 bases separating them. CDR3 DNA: TGTGCCAGCAGCTTAGCGGGAGTAGAGGATACGCAGTATTTT. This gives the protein CASSLAGVEDTQYF.

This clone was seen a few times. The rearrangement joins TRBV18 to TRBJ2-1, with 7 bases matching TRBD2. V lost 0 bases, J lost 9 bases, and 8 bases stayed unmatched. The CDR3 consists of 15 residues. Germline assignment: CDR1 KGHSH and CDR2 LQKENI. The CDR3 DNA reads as TGTGCCAGCTCACCACCTGGCGGGAGAATGGGTGAGCAGTTCTTC. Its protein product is CASSPPGGRMGEQFF. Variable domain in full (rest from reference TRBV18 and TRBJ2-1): NAGVMQNPRHLVRRRGQEARLRCSPMKGHSHVYWYRQLPEEGLKFMVYLQKENIIDESGMPKERFSAEFPKEGPSILRIQQVVRGDSAAYFCASSPPGGRMGEQFFGPGTRLTVL.

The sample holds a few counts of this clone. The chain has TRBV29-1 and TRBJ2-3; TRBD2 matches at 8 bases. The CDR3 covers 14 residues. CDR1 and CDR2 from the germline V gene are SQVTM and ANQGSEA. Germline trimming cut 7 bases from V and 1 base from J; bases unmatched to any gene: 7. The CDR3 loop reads CSARARGGTDTQYF. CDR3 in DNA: TGCAGCGCCCGCGCGCGGGGGGGCACAGATACGCAGTATTTT.

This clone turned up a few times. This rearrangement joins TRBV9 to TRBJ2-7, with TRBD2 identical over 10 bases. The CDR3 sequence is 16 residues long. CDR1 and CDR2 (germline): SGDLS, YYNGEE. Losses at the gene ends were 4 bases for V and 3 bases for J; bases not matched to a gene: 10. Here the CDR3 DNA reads TGTGCCAGCAGCCGTACAGCGGGAGGGCCTCTCTACGAGCAGTACTTC. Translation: CASSRTAGGPLYEQYF.

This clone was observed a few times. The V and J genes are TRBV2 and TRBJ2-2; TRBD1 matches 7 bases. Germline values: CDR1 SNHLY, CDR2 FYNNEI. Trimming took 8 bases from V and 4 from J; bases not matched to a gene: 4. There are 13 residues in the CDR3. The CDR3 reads CASSGQITGELFF. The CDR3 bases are TGTGCCAGCTCGGGACAGATCACCGGGGAGCTGTTTTTT.

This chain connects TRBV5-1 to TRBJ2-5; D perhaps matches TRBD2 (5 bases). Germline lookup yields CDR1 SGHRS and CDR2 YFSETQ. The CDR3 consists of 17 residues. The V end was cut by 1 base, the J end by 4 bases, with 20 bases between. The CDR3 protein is CASSLNAAGLTGETQYF. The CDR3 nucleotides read TGCGCCAGCAGCTTGAACGCCGCGGGTCTCACTGGAGAGACCCAGTACTTC.

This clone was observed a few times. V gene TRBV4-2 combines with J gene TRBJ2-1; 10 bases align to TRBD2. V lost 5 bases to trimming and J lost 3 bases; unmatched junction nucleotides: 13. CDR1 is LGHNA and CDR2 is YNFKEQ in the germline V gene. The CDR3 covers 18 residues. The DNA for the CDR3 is TGTGCCAGCAGCAGGGGACCGGGGCGGACTAGCGGCTACAATGAGCAGTTCTTC. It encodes CASSRGPGRTSGYNEQFF.

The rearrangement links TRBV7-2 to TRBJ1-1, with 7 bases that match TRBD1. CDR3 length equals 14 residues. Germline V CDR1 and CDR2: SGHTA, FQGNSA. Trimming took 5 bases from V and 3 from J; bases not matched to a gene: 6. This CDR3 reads CASSLPGQYTEAFF. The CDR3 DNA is TGTGCCAGCAGCCTCCCGGGACAGTACACTGAAGCTTTCTTT. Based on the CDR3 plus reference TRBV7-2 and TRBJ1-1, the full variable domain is GAGVSQSPSNKVTEKGKDVELRCDPISGHTALYWYRQSLGQGLEFLIYFQGNSAPDKSGLPSDRFSAERTGGSVSTLTIQRTQQEDSAVYLCASSLPGQYTEAFFGQGTRLTVV.